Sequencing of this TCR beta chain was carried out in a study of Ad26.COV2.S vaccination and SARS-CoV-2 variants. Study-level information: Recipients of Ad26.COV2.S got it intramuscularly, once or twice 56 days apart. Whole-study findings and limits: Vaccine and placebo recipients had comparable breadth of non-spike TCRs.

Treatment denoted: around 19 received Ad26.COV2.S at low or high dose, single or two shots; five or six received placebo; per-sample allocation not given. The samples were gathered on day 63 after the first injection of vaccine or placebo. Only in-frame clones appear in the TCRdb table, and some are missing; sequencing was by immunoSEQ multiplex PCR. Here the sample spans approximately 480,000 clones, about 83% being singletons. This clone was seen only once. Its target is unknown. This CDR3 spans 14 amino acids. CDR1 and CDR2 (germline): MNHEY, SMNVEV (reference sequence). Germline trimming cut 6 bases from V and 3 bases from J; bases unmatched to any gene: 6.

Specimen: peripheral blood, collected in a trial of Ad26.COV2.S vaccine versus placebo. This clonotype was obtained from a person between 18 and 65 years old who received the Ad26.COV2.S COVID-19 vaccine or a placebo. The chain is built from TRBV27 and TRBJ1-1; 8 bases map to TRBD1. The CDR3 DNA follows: TGTGCCAGCAGAAAAACAGGGGGGTACACTGAAGCTTTCTTT. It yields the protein CASRKTGGYTEAFF.